This T cell receptor (beta chain) is from a study of technical replicates of blood from a handful of donors. Here immunoSEQ multiplex PCR was the method, and the copy in TCRdb shows in-frame clones only, minus some. The sample shows approximately 53,000 clones, 95% to 96% of them seen only once. With 5 bases removed from V and 1 base from J, the gap between germline ends came to 3 bases. The CDR3 spans 11 residues. Germline-derived CDR1 and CDR2 are SGHTA and FQGNSA. The origin of this receptor is a human donor in good health. Sequenced material: T cells isolated from PBMCs. The rearrangement links TRBV7-2 to TRBJ2-7; D is ambiguous. CDR3 sequence reads: CASSRSYEQYF. The CDR3 DNA reads as TGTGCCAGCAGCCGTTCCTACGAGCAGTACTTC.